Listed below are T cell receptor beta chains from one sample, sequenced in a study of blood T cell repertoires in COVID-19. Measured with immunoSEQ multiplex PCR; TCRdb has only the in-frame clones, and not every one. The sample has 120,000 to 150,000 clones, 70% to 90% seen once; the top ten hold more than 2%. Sequencing was done on a sample of peripheral blood. All receptors come from a human donor with acute or convalescent COVID-19. The donor label of this sample is uncertain. Each CDR3 is given with its conserved first and last residue. The D gene is left open where the match is weak. Where a row states a size, it is once, few, many or the class of an expanded clone; other rows omit it.

V gene	J gene	D gene	clone size	CDR3 DNA	CDR3 protein
TRBV5-1	TRBJ1-3	-	-	TGCGCCAGCAGCTTGGCGTCAGACTCTGGAAACACCATATATTTT	CASSLASDSGNTIYF
TRBV19	TRBJ2-5	-	-	TGTGCCAGTAGACCCCGCGGAGGTGAGACCCAGTACTTC	CASRPRGGETQYF
TRBV7-9	TRBJ2-2	TRBD2	few	TGTGCCAGCAGCGCTAGCGGGGGGGCCGAAACCGGGGAGCTGTTTTTT	CASSASGGAETGELFF
TRBV19	TRBJ2-1	TRBD2	many	TGTGCCAGTAGTATTCTGAGTAGCGGGAGAGGCGGCTATGAGCAGTTCTTC	CASSILSSGRGGYEQFF
TRBV9	TRBJ1-1	-	-	TGTGCCAGCGGGGGAGGGAACACTGAAGCTTTCTTT	CASGGGNTEAFF
TRBV5-1	TRBJ2-3	-	-	TGCGCCAGCAGCTTCGGGTATAGCACAGATACGCAGTATTTT	CASSFGYSTDTQYF
TRBV1	TRBJ1-5	-	-	TGCACCAGCAGCCAAGGGGTAGGACAGGGGGGGAATCAGCCCCAGCATTTT	CTSSQGVGQGGNQPQHF
TRBV30	TRBJ1-2	-	-	TGTGCCTGGAGTGTAACAGGCTATGGCTACACCTTC	CAWSVTGYGYTF
TRBV18	TRBJ2-3	TRBD2	-	TGTGCCAGCTCACGGGGGACTAGCGGGAGAACAGATACGCAGTATTTT	CASSRGTSGRTDTQYF
TRBV10-3	TRBJ1-4	-	-	TGTGCCATCAGGGCAAGGGGATCTAATGAAAAACTGTTTTTT	CAIRARGSNEKLFF